The entry below describes one T cell receptor beta chain. Its cognate antigen is unknown. This entry is derived from a study of response to subunit inactivated influenza vaccine. MiXCR, run by TCRdb on the RT-PCR reads, gives a single entry per CDR3 protein. The table includes around 180,000 distinct CDR3 sequences, around 9.2% detected once. Study-level results: The authors suggested that few new T cells are recruited per seasonal influenza vaccination.

Germline V gene lookup returns CDR1 WSHSY and CDR2 SAAADI. This CDR3 is 15 amino acids long. V lost 7 bases and J lost 0, with 16 bases in between. The sequence came from a man over 45 who received an inactivated influenza vaccine. Sequenced here: non-naive T cells sorted from PBMCs, sampled on the day of vaccination. The rearrangement links TRBV10-2 to TRBJ2-7, with D unresolved. CDR3 DNA sequence: TGCGCCAGCACCCCCCATGCAGTCGGCTCCTACGAGCAGTACTTC. This encodes CASTPHAVGSYEQYF.